The text below deals with one T cell receptor (beta chain). Its antigen is unknown. J lost 4 bases, V lost 0 bases, and 7 bases had no gene match. CDR1 is SGDLS and CDR2 is YYNGEE in the germline V gene. The CDR3 spans 16 residues. Non-transplant comparator patients with other cancers had at least five gastrointestinal samples and no known gastrointestinal disease. This entry is derived from a study of tissue T cells after allogeneic stem cell transplantation. Study-wide points: Anatomically similar tissues had similar TCR repertoires within each patient. The study did not identify alloreactive or antigen-specific tissue TCRs, and some clones might be persisting host cells. Tissue-detected TCR repertoire was only partly captured by blood and spleen T cells.

The assay was immunoSEQ multiplex PCR, and TCRdb's table has in-frame clones only and misses some. The table includes about 25,000 clones, around 79% detected once. This sample comprised tissue from the ileum, obtained at autopsy. The rearrangement links TRBV9 to TRBJ2-5; TRBD2 matches 9 bases. This clonotype was obtained from a female donor over 55 with lung cancer. The CDR3 region has the DNA TGTGCCAGCAGCGTAGGGGCGGGAGGGCCTGGAGAGACCCAGTACTTC. It specifies CASSVGAGGPGETQYF.